Each of the 23 T cell receptor beta chains below was sequenced from the same sample in a study of control samples from healthy donors and cancer patients. Data came from immunoSEQ multiplex PCR; TCRdb stores just in-frame clones and leaves some out. The repertoire holds 200,000 to 250,000 clones, with roughly 94% as singletons. Sample: blood. These TCRs come from a man over 45 in good health.

The V and J genes are TRBV30 and TRBJ2-3; either TRBD1 or TRBD2 may fit D (5 bases each). This CDR3 comprises 11 residues. Per germline, CDR1 GTSNPN and CDR2 SVGIG (reference sequence). Trimming took off 7 bases at V and 6 bases at J, with 11 bases between the two ends. The CDR3 DNA follows: TGTGCCTCGGGGCGTCATGATACGCAGTATTTT. Translated: CASGRHDTQYF.

The CDR3 sequence is CASSPGNQPEAFF. The CDR3 DNA sequence: TGTGCCAGCAGTCCCGGGAACCAGCCTGAAGCTTTCTTT. This chain joins TRBV6-5 and TRBJ1-1; D uncertain. This CDR3 contains 13 residues. V shed 5 bases and J shed 6 bases, with 13 bases lying between them. Germline V gives CDR1 MNHEY, CDR2 SVGAGI.

This chain connects TRBV30 to TRBJ1-2; the D gene is possibly TRBD1 (6 bases). Germline V gene sequence: CDR1 GTSNPN, CDR2 SVGIG (reference sequence). The CDR3 has 18 amino acids. Trimming removed 3 bases from V and 0 bases from J, with 23 bases in between. CDR3 region: CAWRNSGASRRANYGYTF. As DNA, the CDR3 is TGTGCCTGGAGGAATTCAGGGGCTTCCCGCCGAGCTAACTATGGCTACACCTTC.

The chain combines TRBV5-4 with TRBJ1-4, with 7 bases lining up with TRBD1. V gave up 4 bases and J gave up 8 bases; unmatched junction bases: 5. This CDR3 is 13 amino acids long. Per germline, CDR1 SGHNT and CDR2 YYREEE (reference sequence). In DNA form, the CDR3 reads TGTGCCAGCAGCGTGACAGGGAACGAAAAACTGTTTTTT. This sequence encodes CASSVTGNEKLFF.

The chain joins TRBV7-9 to TRBJ2-1; 8 nucleotides match TRBD1. The germline V gene has CDR1 SEHNR and CDR2 FQNEAQ (reference sequence). The CDR3 sequence is 17 residues long. J was trimmed by 2 bases and V by 4 bases; bases with no gene match: 10. In DNA, the CDR3 is TGTGCCAGCAGCTCACTAGGCGGGACAGGTACCTACAATGAGCAGTTCTTC. Its translation is CASSSLGGTGTYNEQFF. The entire variable domain, with the rest obtained from reference TRBV7-9 and TRBJ2-1, is as follows: DTGVSQNPRHKITKRGQNVTFRCDPISEHNRLYWYRQTLGQGPEFLTYFQNEAQLEKSRLLSDRFSAERPKGSFSTLEIQRTEQGDSAMYLCASSSLGGTGTYNEQFFGPGTRLTVL.

The V call is TRBV28, the J call TRBJ2-7, with D possibly TRBD1 on 6 matching bases. Trimming took off 9 bases at V and 4 bases at J, with 22 bases between the two ends. Per germline, CDR1 MDHEN and CDR2 SYDVKM. The CDR3 runs to 15 residues. DNA of the CDR3: TGTGCCAGTCACCGACAGGAAAATTTGGGTTACGAGCAGTACTTC. It codes for CASHRQENLGYEQYF.

The chain is built from TRBV6-1 and TRBJ1-3; D might be TRBD1 (6 bases). The CDR3 covers 15 residues. Germline V gives CDR1 MNHNS, CDR2 SASEGT. V dropped 0 bases and J dropped 2 bases, with 8 bases sitting between them. The CDR3 here is CASSEAPGAGNTIYF. In nucleotides, the CDR3 is TGTGCCAGCAGTGAAGCCCCAGGGGCTGGAAACACCATATATTTT.

V and J are TRBV27 and TRBJ2-1; TRBD2 is a possible D gene (7 bases). V lost 5 bases and J lost 4, with 18 bases in between. Germline CDR1 MNHEY, CDR2 SMNVEV (reference sequence). The CDR3 covers 16 residues. The CDR3 DNA reads TGTGCCAGCAGTCCCTTTAAGAGGGGGGGGTACAATGAGCAGTTCTTC. The encoded protein is CASSPFKRGGYNEQFF.

The chain employs TRBV6-4 and TRBJ2-5; D gene uncertain. The germline V and J ends were trimmed by 0 bases and 7 bases, with 9 bases remaining between them. Germline V gene data show CDR1 as MRHNA and CDR2 as SNTAGT. The CDR3 contains 13 residues. The CDR3 region has the DNA TGTGCCAGCAGTGACTCGAGTCTTGGGACCCAGTACTTC. Encoded protein: CASSDSSLGTQYF.

V gene TRBV7-2 combines with J gene TRBJ2-1, with 7 bases that match TRBD2. Per the germline V gene, CDR1 is SGHTA and CDR2 is FQGNSA. The CDR3 length is 16 residues. V gave up 1 base and J gave up 3 bases; unmatched junction bases: 6. The CDR3 DNA is TGTGCCAGCAGCTTAGGGGGGACGGGAGGCTACAATGAGCAGTTCTTC. Protein product: CASSLGGTGGYNEQFF. Based on the CDR3 plus reference TRBV7-2 and TRBJ2-1, the full variable domain is GAGVSQSPSNKVTEKGKDVELRCDPISGHTALYWYRQSLGQGLEFLIYFQGNSAPDKSGLPSDRFSAERTGGSVSTLTIQRTQQEDSAVYLCASSLGGTGGYNEQFFGPGTRLTVL.

The rearrangement links TRBV6-6 to TRBJ1-2; 8 nucleotides align to TRBD1. V trimming: 2 bases; J trimming: 3 bases; junction bases outside the gene matches: 2. The CDR3 is 14 residues long. Germline CDR1 is MNHNY and CDR2 is SVGAGI (reference sequence). CDR3 coding DNA: TGTGCCAGCAGTTACGTACAGGGGGACTATGGCTACACCTTC. It encodes CASSYVQGDYGYTF.

This chain joins TRBV6-6 and TRBJ2-1; the D gene is possibly TRBD2 (6 bases). V lost 6 bases, J lost 7 bases, and 7 bases lay in between. The germline V gene encodes CDR1 MNHNY and CDR2 SVGAGI (reference sequence). The CDR3 contains 11 residues. The CDR3 coding sequence is TGTGCCAGCAGGGGGGGTAATGAGCAGTTCTTC. Translation gives CASRGGNEQFF.

This chain connects TRBV11-3 to TRBJ2-2; the D gene could be TRBD1 or TRBD2 (6 bases each). CDR3 size: 16 residues. From germline, CDR1 is SGHNT and CDR2 YENEEA. V was clipped by 3 bases and J by 6 bases, with 17 bases between them. The DNA of the CDR3 is TGTGCCAGCAGCTTGGGGGCGGGGTTTACCGCCGGGGAGCTGTTTTTT. Amino acid sequence: CASSLGAGFTAGELFF.

V and J are TRBV7-2 and TRBJ1-1; no clear D gene. Germline CDR1 SGHTA, CDR2 FQGNSA. The CDR3 has 13 residues. V was cut by 5 bases and J by 0 bases, with 7 bases left in between. For the CDR3, the DNA is TGTGCCAGCAGCCCAGAGATGAACACTGAAGCTTTCTTT. Protein sequence: CASSPEMNTEAFF.

J is TRBJ1-5 and V is TRBV30; possible D gene TRBD1, 5 bases. CDR3 length: 14 amino acids. Trimming cost V 0 bases and J 6 bases, with 12 bases left between them. Per germline, CDR1 GTSNPN and CDR2 SVGIG (reference sequence). CDR3 DNA: TGTGCCTGGAGTGTAGTCAGGGAGGGTCAGCCCCAGCATTTT. Translating gives CAWSVVREGQPQHF.

CDR3 DNA: TGTGCCAGCAGCTTGGTCCTAGCGGGGGGCGAGCAGTTCTTC. It translates to CASSLVLAGGEQFF. The V gene is TRBV5-4, the J gene TRBJ2-1, with 11 positions matching TRBD2. With 0 bases clipped from V and 10 bases from J, the junction kept 3 bases outside the gene matches. The CDR3 consists of 14 residues. Germline-derived CDR1 and CDR2 are SGHNT and YYREEE (reference sequence).

V and J are TRBV6-5 and TRBJ2-3, with D hard to call. V was clipped by 0 bases and J by 5 bases, with 9 bases between them. The CDR3 is made up of 14 amino acids. The germline V gene has CDR1 MNHEY and CDR2 SVGAGI. The CDR3 DNA sequence: TGTGCCAGCAGTTACTCGGACCGAAAAGATACGCAGTATTTT. Protein product: CASSYSDRKDTQYF.

This chain uses TRBV2 with TRBJ1-1; D is unresolved. V was pared by 6 bases and J by 0 bases, with 2 bases between. Germline V gives CDR1 SNHLY, CDR2 FYNNEI. The CDR3 totals 11 residues. In DNA, the CDR3 is TGTGCCAGCAGGCTGAACACTGAAGCTTTCTTT. It specifies CASRLNTEAFF. The full variable domain, its missing parts supplied by reference TRBV2 and TRBJ1-1, is EPEVTQTPSHQVTQMGQEVILRCVPISNHLYFYWYRQILGQKVEFLVSFYNNEISEKSEIFDDQFSVERPDGSNFTLKIRSTKLEDSAMYFCASRLNTEAFFGQGTRLTVV.

The rearrangement joins TRBV3-1 (or the pseudogene TRBV3-2) to TRBJ1-5; the match to TRBD1 covers 7 bases. The CDR3 loop spans 15 amino acids. V was clipped by 4 bases and J by 6 bases; unmatched bases: 9. Germline V gene data show CDR1 as LGHDT and CDR2 as YNNKEL (reference sequence). The CDR3 region is CASSPQGGFSQPQHF. The CDR3 DNA reads TGTGCCAGCAGCCCCCAGGGGGGATTTAGTCAGCCCCAGCATTTT.

The chain combines TRBV27 with TRBJ2-3; maybe TRBD1 (5 bases). Germline loops: CDR1 MNHEY, CDR2 SMNVEV (reference sequence). V was trimmed by 3 bases and J by 3 bases, leaving 10 bases between them. CDR3 size: 14 residues. The CDR3 nucleotides read TGTGCCAGCAGTTTCAGGGCTTTGACAGATACGCAGTATTTT. Its protein is CASSFRALTDTQYF.

This chain connects TRBV2 to TRBJ1-6, with 10 bases identical to TRBD1. The CDR3 covers 17 residues. The V gene's germline CDR1 is SNHLY and CDR2 FYNNEI. V was clipped by 10 bases and J by 4 bases; unmatched bases: 13. CDR3 sequence: CATVPGQGFRYNSPLHF. Here the CDR3 DNA reads TGTGCCACCGTCCCGGGACAGGGGTTCCGATATAATTCACCCCTCCACTTT. The full variable domain, completed using reference TRBV2 and TRBJ1-6, is EPEVTQTPSHQVTQMGQEVILRCVPISNHLYFYWYRQILGQKVEFLVSFYNNEISEKSEIFDDQFSVERPDGSNFTLKIRSTKLEDSAMYFCATVPGQGFRYNSPLHFGNGTRLTVT.

The J gene is TRBJ1-5, the V gene TRBV6-5; TRBD1 aligns across 9 bases. CDR3 size: 13 residues. The V gene end was trimmed by 6 bases and the J gene end by 10 bases; junction bases not matched to a gene: 7. The germline CDR1 and CDR2 sequences are MNHEY and SVGAGI. The CDR3 bases are TGTGCCAGCAGCCGGGACAGGGACCGACCCCAGCATTTT. This encodes CASSRDRDRPQHF.

The chain employs TRBV6-5 and TRBJ2-7; 11 bases agree with TRBD1. J was trimmed by 1 base and V by 6 bases; bases with no gene match: 5. CDR1 MNHEY and CDR2 SVGAGI come from the germline V gene. The CDR3 runs to 15 residues. The CDR3 DNA reads TGTGCCAGCAGGGGACAGGGGGTTTTGTCCTACGAGCAGTACGTC. This codes for CASRGQGVLSYEQYV.